This TCR beta chain was captured in a study of blood T cell repertoires in COVID-19 (dated by TCRdb to 2019 to 2021). Regarding the research as a whole: The collaborator samples originated in the United States, Italy and Spain and spanned the acute and convalescent phases of COVID-19. The repertoires were made available in a free public database intended to serve as a resource for research on the immune response to SARS-CoV-2. Samples came from the ongoing ImmuneRACE study (first 160 participants) plus 1,254 subjects from 6 global collaborators. Nearly every sample came with metadata listing a de-identified subject ID, COVID-19 status, age in years and sex. The dataset comprised deeply sampled blood TCRbeta repertoires from subjects exposed to, actively infected with, or recovered from COVID-19. The prospective study material was composed of cDNA or gDNA derived from T cells, B-cell-depleted T cells, or PBMCs. Where available, HLA class I and class II types were taken from metadata supplied by the sample provider and were not determined by assay-based typing. General conclusions and limits of the study: Clinical and demographic metadata were provided uncurated, with the amount varying by source and participant.

Collaborating institutions collected whole blood in K2EDTA tubes following their own protocols. For TCRbeta analysis, collaborators shipped samples in one of three forms: frozen whole blood, isolated PBMCs, or DNA extracted from either of those sample types. TCRbeta CDR3 regions were amplified from genomic DNA using the immunoSEQ Assay, a bias-controlled multiplex PCR. As for how the authors treated the data: Within the assay, amplification of reference gene primers was used to estimate how many nucleated cells each sample contained. To quantify the absolute abundance of each unique TCRbeta CDR3 rearrangement, sequence reads were collapsed and filtered. For each sample, productive Simpson clonality was calculated as the square root of Simpson's diversity index across productive rearrangements. TCRdb stores this immuneACCESS table with in-frame sequences only. Part of the clones is absent; in the studies checked, under half of the shortfall reflects unresolved V genes, and no reason is known for the rest. V, J and clone size reflect that table, while D and trimming were determined from the DNA. The table for this sample lists approximately 90,000 clones; about 85% of them were counted only once. Of the sample, approximately 22% is held by the ten largest clones.

As encoded in the germline V gene, CDR1 is SGDLS while CDR2 is YYNGEE. At the junction V is shortened by 0 bases and J by 6 bases; bases outside the gene matches: 3. Including cysteine and phenylalanine, the CDR3 has 15 amino acids. CDR3 DNA is the only sequence kept; it has 45 bases, read in frame from the first base. Concerning this clone: Its antigen is still unknown. The record has no base qualities; no much larger clone is one base away.

The V and J segments used are TRBV9 and TRBJ1-5; TRBD1 aligns with 10 central bases. This clonotype originated in a human donor in a cohort sampled during active COVID-19. Sequenced material: peripheral blood. The sequenced DNA: TGTGCCAGCAGCGTAGCCGGACAGGGGGGTCAGCCCCAGCATTTT. This codes for CASSVAGQGGQPQHF.